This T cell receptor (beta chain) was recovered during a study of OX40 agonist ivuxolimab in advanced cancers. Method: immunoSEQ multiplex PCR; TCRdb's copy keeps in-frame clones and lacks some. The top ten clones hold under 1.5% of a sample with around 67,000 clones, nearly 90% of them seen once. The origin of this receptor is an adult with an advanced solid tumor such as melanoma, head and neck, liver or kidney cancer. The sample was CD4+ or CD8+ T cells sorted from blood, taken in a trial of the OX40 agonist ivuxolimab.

DNA for the CDR3: TGTGCTAGTGGTGGGACAGGAGGAGATACGCAGTATTTT. Its translation: CASGGTGGDTQYF. This sequence joins TRBV12-5 and TRBJ2-3; TRBD1 agrees at 8 bases. Germline-derived CDR1 and CDR2 are LGHNT and FRNRAP. CDR3 length equals 13 residues. V lost 5 bases to trimming and J lost 5 bases; unmatched junction nucleotides: 3.